Following are 12 T cell receptor beta chains from one sample sequenced in a study of T cell clonality in common variable immunodeficiency. Generated by immunoSEQ multiplex PCR, the TCRdb table keeps only in-frame clones and is missing some. The sample presents some 44,000 clones, none singletons. The sequencing sample was made of peripheral blood mononuclear cells. All receptors come from a person aged 18 to 70 in good health.

This clone was recorded at least ten times. The CDR3 is cut off 3 residues early in the read; its end comes from the germline J gene. This chain links TRBV5-1 with TRBJ1-1, with 7 positions matching TRBD1. Germline V gene data show CDR1 as SGHRS and CDR2 as YFSETQ. This CDR3 region has 13 residues. CDR3: CASSSRQGAEAFF. The DNA read from the CDR3 is TGCGCCAGCAGCAGTCGACAGGGCGCAGAA.

This clone was found many times. The CDR3 is cut off 3 residues early in the read; its end comes from the germline J gene. The V gene is TRBV7-9, the J gene TRBJ2-7; TRBD1 matches 8 bases. V shed 5 bases, J shed 2 bases, and the junction held 5 bases outside the gene matches. This CDR3 is 14 amino acids long. Per the germline V gene, CDR1 is SEHNR and CDR2 is FQNEAQ (reference sequence). The CDR3 bases that were read are TGTGCCAGCAGCCCCCAGGGGGCGACCTACGAG. This gives the protein CASSPQGATYE. The entire CDR3 reads CASSPQGATYEQYF.

This clone has at least ten counts. The read ends 3 residues shy of where the CDR3 ends; the end is completed using the germline J gene. The J gene is TRBJ1-5, the V gene TRBV2, with 7 bases identical to TRBD1. Unmatched junction bases numbered 6, after V lost 6 bases and J lost 4 bases. Germline assignment: CDR1 SNHLY and CDR2 FYNNEI. The CDR3 contains 14 residues. CDR3 loop: CASRGQTINQPQHF. The covered CDR3 bases are TGTGCCAGCAGGGGACAGACCATAAATCAGCCC.

This clone appeared many times. The observed sequence ends 3 residues before the CDR3 terminus, with the missing tail filled in from the germline J gene. The V gene is TRBV20-1, the J gene TRBJ2-2; possible D gene TRBD1, 5 bases. V was cut by 0 bases and J by 0 bases, with 11 bases left in between. The CDR3 is 16 residues long. Germline loops: CDR1 DFQATT, CDR2 SNEGSKA (reference sequence). CDR3 bases read: TGCAGTGCTAGAGATCCGAGCAGGGCGAACACCGGGGAG. Residues: CSARDPSRANTGE. The CDR3 in its entirety is CSARDPSRANTGELFF.

This clone was seen many times. Sequencing ends 3 residues short of the CDR3 end; the germline J gene provides the rest. The rearrangement links TRBV5-5 to TRBJ1-1, with 8 bases fitting TRBD1. CDR3 length equals 15 residues. The J segment lost 4 bases and the V segment lost 0 bases, leaving 5 bases of the junction unmatched. Germline V lookup: CDR1 SGHKS, CDR2 YYEKEE (reference sequence). CDR3 protein: CASSLARGRSTEAFF. Incomplete CDR3 DNA: TGTGCCAGCAGCTTGGCCAGGGGGCGCAGCACTGAA.

This clone has ten or more counts. Read data end 3 residues before the CDR3 end; the end is taken from the germline J gene. V is TRBV5-1 and J is TRBJ1-1; no clear D. The germline gives CDR1 SGHRS, CDR2 YFSETQ. Trimming took 2 bases from V and 0 from J, leaving 5 bases between them. The CDR3 length is 13 residues. This chain's CDR3 is CASSLSVNTEAFF. The covered CDR3 bases are TGCGCCAGCAGCTTATCAGTGAACACTGAA.

This clone was recorded many times. The CDR3 is cut off 3 residues early in the read; its end comes from the germline J gene. The rearrangement uses TRBV7-2 and TRBJ2-5; the match to TRBD1 covers 7 bases. Germline CDR1 is SGHTA and CDR2 is FQGNSA. V dropped 5 bases and J dropped 5; count of bases not matched to a gene: 5. This CDR3 comprises 13 residues. The part of the CDR3 DNA that was read is TGTGCCAGCAGCCCGGACAGGCGGGAGACC. It is translated as CASSPDRRET. The CDR3 in its entirety is CASSPDRRETQYF.

This clone showed up many times. The sequenced part of the CDR3 DNA is TGTGCCAGCAGTGACCAGCGGGGGGGTAGCGATGAG. The encoded protein is CASSDQRGGSDE. The complete CDR3 protein is CASSDQRGGSDEQFF. This chain connects TRBV6-4 to TRBJ2-1; TRBD2 agrees at 10 bases. The CDR3 end lies 3 residues beyond the end of the read and is filled in from the germline J gene. With 2 bases clipped from V and 8 bases from J, the junction kept 6 bases outside the gene matches. Germline V gives CDR1 MRHNA, CDR2 SNTAGT. The CDR3 contains 15 residues.

In this sample, this clone turned up many times. The read falls 3 residues short of the CDR3 end, and the missing part is taken from the germline J gene. The chain has TRBV5-1 and TRBJ2-7, with 9 bases fitting TRBD1. Unmatched junction bases numbered 4, after V lost 0 bases and J lost 3 bases. CDR3 length equals 15 residues. Germline loops: CDR1 SGHRS, CDR2 YFSETQ. This CDR3 reads CASSLVGQGNYEQYF. The sequenced CDR3 bases are TGCGCCAGCAGCTTGGTGGGACAGGGTAACTACGAG. The full variable domain, in which reference TRBV5-1 and TRBJ2-7 provide the parts outside the CDR3, is KAGVTQTPRYLIKTRGQQVTLSCSPISGHRSVSWYQQTPGQGLQFLFEYFSETQRNKGNFPGRFSGRQFSNSRSEMNVSTLELGDSALYLCASSLVGQGNYEQYFGPGTRLTVT.

This clone has at least ten counts. The CDR3 end is not reached by the read, which stops 3 residues before it; the germline J gene fills it in. The chain has TRBV6-7 and TRBJ2-1, with 8 bases that match TRBD2. TRBV6-7 is an ORF, with its function uncertain. With V trimmed by 0 bases and J by 5 bases, 12 bases remained unmatched. CDR3 length: 18 amino acids. The CDR3 region is CASSYSSFQRGYHNEQFF. The sequenced part of the CDR3 DNA is TGTGCCAGCAGTTACTCGAGTTTCCAGCGGGGGTACCACAATGAG.

This clone was seen at least ten times. The read gets to within 3 residues of the CDR3 end, and the germline J gene fills in the rest. The chain links TRBV5-6 to TRBJ2-1; TRBD2 agrees at 7 bases. The CDR3 length is 15 residues. Trimming took 2 bases from V and 4 from J; bases not matched to a gene: 6. From germline, CDR1 is SGHDT and CDR2 YYEEEE. The chain's CDR3 is CASSLTGGSYNEQFF. The part of the CDR3 DNA that was read is TGTGCCAGCAGCTTAACGGGGGGATCATACAATGAG.

This clone was counted ten times or more. Read sequence stops 3 residues before the CDR3 end, and the germline J gene provides the missing end. This rearrangement joins TRBV4-2 to TRBJ1-2; 8 bases align to TRBD1. The CDR3 has 16 amino acids. From germline, CDR1 is LGHNA and CDR2 YNFKEQ. CDR3 DNA (partial): TGTGCCAGCAGCCAAGAAGGGACAGGCTGGGGAGGGGGC. It encodes CASSQEGTGWGGG. In full, the CDR3 reads CASSQEGTGWGGGYTF.